This T cell receptor (beta chain) was sequenced for a study of CD8 T cells in ankylosing spondylitis. In making TCR beta libraries, quantitative 5'-RACE with molecular barcodes was used. TCRdb reprocessed the 5' RACE reads via MiXCR and lists one record per CDR3 protein. The data contain fewer than 80,000 distinct CDR3 sequences, under 5.5% of them singletons. Study outcomes and limitations: Disease-associated clones were CD8+ and fairly uncommon in peripheral blood. Seemingly distinctive of ankylosing spondylitis blood was a TCR beta motif formed by eight highly homologous variants.

This clonotype has a count of ten or more. What it recognizes is unknown. The receptor comes from a male donor with ankylosing spondylitis or in good health (not recorded which). The specimen sequenced was blood, either unsorted or a sorted T cell fraction (not recorded which).

The CDR3 protein is CATVRASNTGELFF. CDR3 sequence (DNA): TGTGCCACCGTACGAGCTAGTAACACCGGGGAGCTGTTTTTT. The chain joins TRBV10-3 to TRBJ2-2; D call uncertain. The CDR3 loop spans 14 amino acids. The germline CDR1 and CDR2 sequences are ENHRY and SYGVKD. V was cut by 10 bases and J by 2 bases, with 14 bases left in between.